The rows below give T cell receptor beta chains drawn from one sample of a study of blood T cell repertoires in COVID-19. Only in-frame clones appear in the TCRdb table, and some are missing; sequencing was by immunoSEQ multiplex PCR. The sample lists roughly 80,000 clones, around 80% seen once, with over 5.5% in the top ten. Sequenced: peripheral blood. The receptors were gathered from a man in his sixties with active or convalescent COVID-19. Both conserved end residues are trimmed from each CDR3. Some rows have no size entry. The others give once, few or many, or a class for an expanded clone.

v_gene,abundance,CDR3aa
TRBV7-2,NA,ASSPDRLTNEQF
TRBV9,NA,ASSVDLAGGSYEQY
TRBV3-1/TRBV3-2,NA,ASSQVAGGRGKLF
TRBV6-2/TRBV6-3,once,ASSPGTSGPVEQY
TRBV19,NA,ASSNGLAKNIQY
TRBV9,few,ASSVAGLEGETQY
TRBV19,NA,ASSRAAGQTQY
TRBV11-3,NA,ASSLDTGSYGYT
TRBV21-1,few,ASSSRSEVYGYT
TRBV10-2,NA,ASQGGRRDGYT
TRBV14,once,ASSPGLRWQGAYYGYT
TRBV23-1,once,ASSQYHTHQPQH
TRBV30,once,AWKTRAPDTQY
TRBV15,NA,ATSRGGGITDTQY
TRBV7-3,NA,ASSSGGATDTQY
TRBV5-1,NA,ASTGGSSGNTIY
TRBV19,NA,ASSTGVGGNTIY
TRBV2,NA,ASSVPGATSYEQY
TRBV18,NA,ASSPTENQPQH
TRBV6-5,NA,ASSYPDRGGSGELF
TRBV7-9,NA,ASSFGAGATWASNEQF
TRBV25-1,NA,ASSGQDGGDEQY
TRBV19,NA,ASTTLRGGYNSPLH
TRBV3-1/TRBV3-2,NA,ASSQGDRGIYGYT
TRBV6-5,NA,ASTTWGLGYT
TRBV18,NA,ASSPKPSYEQY
TRBV7-2,NA,ASSLAPWGQLDEQF
TRBV7-2,NA,ASSLPGQGYGYT
TRBV6-5,once,ASSLTGQDRSYEQY
TRBV9,few,ASSAIAGVENEQF
TRBV19,NA,ASSPISGAYNEQF
TRBV7-6,NA,ASSLGTGAADTQY
TRBV7-9,NA,ASSLATGGGEKLF
TRBV3-1/TRBV3-2,NA,ASSHITSGESNEQF
TRBV30,NA,AWRKAGGTGYT
TRBV18,few,ASSPLAGGYNEQF
TRBV27,NA,ASMSLTSGGYEQY
TRBV5-4,NA,ASSGNRGDYGYT
TRBV6-2/TRBV6-3,NA,ASSRTGAELNYGYT
TRBV11-2,NA,ASSLLAGGHQETQY
TRBV29-1,few,SVRLAGALNTGELF
TRBV6-5,NA,ASSYSRQGDYEQY
TRBV19,NA,ASSPRDRQETQY
TRBV4-2,once,ASRSLFGTDTQY
TRBV4-3,few,ASSQASYYGYT
TRBV19,NA,ASRGEQGGNYGYT
TRBV9,once,ASSVGWGREETQY
TRBV5-4,NA,ASSLEGYEQF
TRBV27,NA,ASSSPGQGFYEQY
TRBV6-6,NA,ASVPAQGMGGYT
TRBV5-6,NA,ASSLTGGAGYGYT